Below, one TCR beta chain is given with its context. Using RNA template, CDR3s of TCR alpha and beta were amplified with iRepertoire arm-PCR. One-step reverse transcription and amplification started from approximately 100-400 ng of tissue mRNA or PBMC total RNA. TCRdb reprocessed the multiplex PCR reads with MiXCR, giving one entry per CDR3 protein. The data show 100,000 to 150,000 distinct CDR3 sequences, more than 20% seen once. The data were obtained in a study of glioma-infiltrating T cells. Germline V lookup: CDR1 SQVTM, CDR2 ANQGSEA. The germline V and J ends were trimmed by 4 bases and 4 bases, with 7 bases remaining between them. CDR3 length equals 12 residues.

Material for sequencing was glioma tissue, nonneoplastic brain tissue, or PBMCs (not recorded which). The clonotype originates from a human donor with low-grade glioma or glioblastoma, undergoing nonglioma brain surgery, or in good health (not recorded which). The V and J genes are TRBV29-1 and TRBJ1-4; D is undetermined. CDR3 DNA sequence: TGCAGCGTTGTGGGAATTAATGAAAAACTGTTTTTT. Its protein product is CSVVGINEKLFF. Full variable domain (remainder filled in from reference TRBV29-1 and TRBJ1-4): SAVISQKPSRDICQRGTSLTIQCQVDSQVTMMFWYRQQPGQSLTLIATANQGSEATYESGFVIDKFPISRPNLTFSTLTVSNMSPEDSSIYLCSVVGINEKLFFGSGTQLSVL.